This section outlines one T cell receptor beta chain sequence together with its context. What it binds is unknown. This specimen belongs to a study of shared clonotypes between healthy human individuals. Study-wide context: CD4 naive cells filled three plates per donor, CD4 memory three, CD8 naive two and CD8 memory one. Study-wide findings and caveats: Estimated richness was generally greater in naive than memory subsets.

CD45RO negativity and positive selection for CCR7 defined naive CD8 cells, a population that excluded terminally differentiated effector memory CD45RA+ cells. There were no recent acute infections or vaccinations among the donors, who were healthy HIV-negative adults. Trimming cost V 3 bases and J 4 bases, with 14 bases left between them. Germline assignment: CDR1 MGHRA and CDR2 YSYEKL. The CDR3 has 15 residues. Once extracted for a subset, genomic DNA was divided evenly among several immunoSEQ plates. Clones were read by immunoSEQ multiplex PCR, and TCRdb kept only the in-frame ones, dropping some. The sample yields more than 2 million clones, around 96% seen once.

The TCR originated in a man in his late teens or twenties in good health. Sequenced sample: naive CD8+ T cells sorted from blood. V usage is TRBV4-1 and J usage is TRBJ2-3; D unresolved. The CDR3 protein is CASSQVIVRPDTQYF. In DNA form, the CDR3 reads TGCGCCAGCAGCCAGGTGATTGTGAGGCCAGATACGCAGTATTTT.